This TCR beta chain was observed in a study of graft-versus-host responses after intestinal transplantation. The CDR3 covers 14 residues. CDR1 and CDR2 from the germline V gene are MNHNY and SVGAGI (reference sequence). The V end lost 0 bases, the J end lost 2 bases, and 8 bases lay between the germline ends. With 200,000 irradiated, violet-dye-labeled stimulator cells, 200,000 CFSE-labeled responder cells were plated. TCRdb's table, derived via immunoSEQ multiplex PCR, lists solely in-frame clones and lacks some. Of more than 15,000 clones in the sample, 38% were seen once. The TCR comes from a human patient who received an intestinal transplant. The rearrangement uses TRBV6-6 and TRBJ2-7; D not resolved. The sequencing here drew on alloreactive CD8+ T cells from a mixed lymphocyte reaction culture, taken before intestinal transplant. Subset indicated: CFSE-low proliferating T cells sorted from roughly six-day pre-transplant mixed lymphocyte reaction (GvH or HvG direction). For the CDR3, the DNA is TGTGCCAGCAGTTACTCGACCCTTACCTACGAGCAGTACTTC. This sequence encodes CASSYSTLTYEQYF.